The present TCR beta chain was sequenced within a study of Tregs in tolerant kidney transplant recipients. The study's findings and limits: For some patients, primers changed over time, blocking nucleotide-level comparison.

As concerns this clone: Its antigen is undetermined. The read falls 3 residues short of the CDR3 end, and the missing part is taken from the germline J gene.

Germline CDR1 and CDR2: SGHAT and FQNNGV. J lost 9 bases, V lost 0 bases, and 5 bases had no gene match. The CDR3 spans 15 residues. Unstimulated regulatory T cells (CD4+CD25+CD127-), CD4+CD25- non-regulatory cells, CD4 and CD8 cells were FACS-sorted from thawed PBMCs. Some clones are missing from TCRdb's copy, which holds only in-frame ones; the method was immunoSEQ multiplex PCR. This repertoire includes approximately 50,000 clones. This specimen was CD4+ T cells from blood, taken before the transplant. The sequence was obtained from a human donor who received a combined kidney and bone marrow transplant. The chain carries TRBV11-2 and TRBJ2-4, with 10 bases matching TRBD1. The CDR3 DNA, read in part, is TGTGCCAGCAGCTTAGACACCGGGACAGGGGTCATT. It is translated as CASSLDTGTGVI. The full CDR3 protein reads CASSLDTGTGVIQYF.